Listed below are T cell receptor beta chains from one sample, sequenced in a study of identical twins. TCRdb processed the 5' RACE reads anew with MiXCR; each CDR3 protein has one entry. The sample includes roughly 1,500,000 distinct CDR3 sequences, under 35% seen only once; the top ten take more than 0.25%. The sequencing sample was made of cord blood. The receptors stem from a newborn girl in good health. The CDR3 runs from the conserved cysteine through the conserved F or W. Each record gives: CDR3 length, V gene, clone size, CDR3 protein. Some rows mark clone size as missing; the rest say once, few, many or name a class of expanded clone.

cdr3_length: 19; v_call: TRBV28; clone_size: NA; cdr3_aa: CASRLYVGLAGGGFNEQFF
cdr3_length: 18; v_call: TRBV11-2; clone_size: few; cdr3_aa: CASSLRYTSGPSTDTQYF
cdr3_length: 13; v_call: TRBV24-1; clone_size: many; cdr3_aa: CATSDGLSYEQYF
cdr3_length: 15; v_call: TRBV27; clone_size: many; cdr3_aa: CASSLKGSGANVLTF
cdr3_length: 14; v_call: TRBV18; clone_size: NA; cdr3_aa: CASSPLFPKNIQYF
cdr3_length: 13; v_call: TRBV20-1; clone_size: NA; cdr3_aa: CSARAGGLNEQYF
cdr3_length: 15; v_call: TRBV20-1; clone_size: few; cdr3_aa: CSASPQLAGIDEQYF
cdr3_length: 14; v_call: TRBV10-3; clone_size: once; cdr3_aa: CTISEVGRLDEQYF
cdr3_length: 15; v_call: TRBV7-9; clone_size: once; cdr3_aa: CASSLVPTRTGELFF
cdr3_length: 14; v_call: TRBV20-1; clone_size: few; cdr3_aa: CSTPGTGSYNEQFF
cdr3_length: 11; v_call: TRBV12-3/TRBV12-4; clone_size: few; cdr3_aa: CASSLSGGAFF
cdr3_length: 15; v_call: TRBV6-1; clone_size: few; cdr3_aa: CASRAREGLWVEAFF
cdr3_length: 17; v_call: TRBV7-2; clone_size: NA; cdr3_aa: CASSLARTRDGQNIQYF
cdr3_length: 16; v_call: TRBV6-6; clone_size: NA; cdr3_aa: CASSYSNRGQATEAFF
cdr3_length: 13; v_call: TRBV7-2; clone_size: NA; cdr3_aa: CASSTSRGHTQYF
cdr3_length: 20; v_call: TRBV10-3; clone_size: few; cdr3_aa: CAISDPRPFHGGRKNTEAFF
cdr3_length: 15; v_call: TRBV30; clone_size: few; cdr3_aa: CAWKKGANSNQPQHF
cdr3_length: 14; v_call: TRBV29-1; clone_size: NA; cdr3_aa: CSVAPGQGYHEQYF
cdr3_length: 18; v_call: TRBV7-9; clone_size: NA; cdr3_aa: CASSQRDRRPSGNSPLHF
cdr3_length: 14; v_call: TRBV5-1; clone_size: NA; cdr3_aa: CASSFRQDPLEQYF
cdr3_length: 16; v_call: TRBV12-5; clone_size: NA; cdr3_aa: CASGLWQLTNTGELFF
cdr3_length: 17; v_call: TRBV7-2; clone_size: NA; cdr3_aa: CASSPNLAGLNTGELFF
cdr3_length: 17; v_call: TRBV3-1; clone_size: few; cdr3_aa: CASSQANGQGGDQPQHF
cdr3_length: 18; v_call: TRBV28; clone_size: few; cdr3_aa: CASSSQGGLAGALDEQFF
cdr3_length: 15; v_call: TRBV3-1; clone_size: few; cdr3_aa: CASSSAGGPRETQYF
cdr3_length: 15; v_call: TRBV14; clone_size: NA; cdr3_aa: CASSQVFFRADEQFF
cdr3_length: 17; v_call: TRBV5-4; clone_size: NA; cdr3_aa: CASSSRLTSGGHNEQFF
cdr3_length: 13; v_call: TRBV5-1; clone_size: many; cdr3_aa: CASIETGKYEQYF
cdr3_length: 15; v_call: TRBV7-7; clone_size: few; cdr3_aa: CASSLGHNGADTQYF
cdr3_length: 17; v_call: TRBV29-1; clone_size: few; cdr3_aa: CSVRGRVGISGANVLTF
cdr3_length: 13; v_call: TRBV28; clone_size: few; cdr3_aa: CASTSGRDNEQFF